These T cell receptor beta chains were read from a single sample in a study of regulatory T cells in long-lasting Graves disease. TCRdb itself ran the multiplex PCR reads through MiXCR, one entry per CDR3 protein. The sample lists about 540,000 distinct CDR3 sequences; roughly 14% were seen once. These data also formed part of another study, on T cells in Graves' hyperthyroidism and ophthalmopathy.

The sequencing here drew on peripheral blood mononuclear cells (PBMCs), taken at new diagnosis, from a patient treated with antithyroid drugs. Receptor source: a man aged 25 to 40 with Graves disease. The CDR3 runs from the conserved cysteine through the conserved F or W. Fields, in order: clone size, V gene, D gene, J gene, CDR3 protein, CDR3 DNA. D genes are given only for firm matches. A row's size may be missing; if present it is once, few, many or a size class.

clone_size: many; v_call: TRBV3-1; d_call: -; j_call: TRBJ1-2; cdr3_aa: CASSLADYGYTF; cdr3_nt: TGTGCCAGCAGCTTGGCGGACTATGGCTACACCTTC
clone_size: many; v_call: TRBV2; d_call: TRBD2; j_call: TRBJ2-1; cdr3_aa: CASKQGLTAGGPVEQFF; cdr3_nt: TGTGCCAGCAAGCAGGGTTTAACAGCGGGAGGTCCCGTTGAGCAGTTCTTC
clone_size: many; v_call: TRBV12-3/TRBV12-4; d_call: -; j_call: TRBJ2-5; cdr3_aa: CASSFAAGFQETQYF; cdr3_nt: TGTGCCAGCAGTTTCGCGGCAGGCTTCCAAGAGACCCAGTACTTC
clone_size: few; v_call: TRBV6-2/TRBV6-3; d_call: -; j_call: TRBJ2-1; cdr3_aa: CASSSLLGYTYNEQFF; cdr3_nt: TGTGCCAGCAGTTCCCTCCTAGGCTACACTTACAATGAGCAGTTCTTC
clone_size: many; v_call: TRBV19; d_call: -; j_call: TRBJ2-1; cdr3_aa: CATHPLEQFF; cdr3_nt: TGTGCCACCCACCCCCTTGAGCAGTTCTTC
clone_size: many; v_call: TRBV12-3/TRBV12-4; d_call: -; j_call: TRBJ2-3; cdr3_aa: CASSAGEGSDTQYF; cdr3_nt: TGTGCCAGCAGCGCAGGGGAGGGGTCAGATACGCAGTATTTT
clone_size: many; v_call: TRBV6-2/TRBV6-3; d_call: TRBD2; j_call: TRBJ2-1; cdr3_aa: CASRDTGTNYNEQFF; cdr3_nt: TGTGCCAGCAGGGACACGGGGACTAACTACAATGAGCAGTTCTTC
clone_size: many; v_call: TRBV15; d_call: TRBD2; j_call: TRBJ2-1; cdr3_aa: CATSREELAGPNEQFF; cdr3_nt: TGTGCCACCAGCAGGGAAGAACTAGCGGGACCCAATGAGCAGTTCTTC
clone_size: many; v_call: TRBV13; d_call: -; j_call: TRBJ2-7; cdr3_aa: CASNGYRGEQYF; cdr3_nt: TGTGCCAGCAACGGGTACCGGGGGGAGCAGTACTTC
clone_size: -; v_call: TRBV12-3/TRBV12-4; d_call: -; j_call: TRBJ2-7; cdr3_aa: CASSFGPTDSYEQYF; cdr3_nt: TGTGCCAGCAGTTTTGGCCCGACCGATAGCTACGAGCAGTACTTC
clone_size: many; v_call: TRBV7-2; d_call: TRBD2; j_call: TRBJ2-7; cdr3_aa: CASSQDTSESYEQYF; cdr3_nt: TGTGCCAGCAGCCAAGATACTAGCGAGTCCTACGAGCAGTACTTC
clone_size: many; v_call: TRBV12-3/TRBV12-4; d_call: -; j_call: TRBJ2-1; cdr3_aa: CASSFGLPNYNEQFF; cdr3_nt: TGTGCCAGCAGTTTCGGGCTTCCCAACTACAATGAGCAGTTCTTC
clone_size: few; v_call: TRBV6-6; d_call: -; j_call: TRBJ1-2; cdr3_aa: CASSYSGGTNYGYTF; cdr3_nt: TGTGCCAGCAGTTACTCGGGGGGGACTAACTATGGCTACACCTTC
clone_size: many; v_call: TRBV28; d_call: TRBD1; j_call: TRBJ2-2; cdr3_aa: CASRSPDRGLPLNTGELFF; cdr3_nt: TGTGCCAGCAGATCTCCGGACAGGGGGCTCCCTTTAAACACCGGGGAGCTGTTTTTT